This T cell receptor (beta chain) is from a study of OX40 agonist ivuxolimab in advanced cancers. The table came from immunoSEQ multiplex PCR; TCRdb's copy has only in-frame clones and leaves some out. The profile shows tens of thousands of clones, roughly 84% of them singletons. This sequence originates from an adult with an advanced solid tumor such as melanoma, head and neck, liver or kidney cancer. Sample: CD4+ or CD8+ T cells sorted from blood, taken in a trial of the OX40 agonist ivuxolimab.

As DNA, the CDR3 is TGTGCCAGCAACGTACAGGGGGGATTAACTGAAGCTTTCTTT. This sequence encodes CASNVQGGLTEAFF. The chain combines TRBV27 with TRBJ1-1, with 8 nucleotides matching TRBD1. This CDR3 is 14 amino acids long. Trimming removed 7 bases from V and 5 bases from J; junction bases left unmatched: 9. CDR1 is MNHEY and CDR2 is SMNVEV in the germline V gene (reference sequence).